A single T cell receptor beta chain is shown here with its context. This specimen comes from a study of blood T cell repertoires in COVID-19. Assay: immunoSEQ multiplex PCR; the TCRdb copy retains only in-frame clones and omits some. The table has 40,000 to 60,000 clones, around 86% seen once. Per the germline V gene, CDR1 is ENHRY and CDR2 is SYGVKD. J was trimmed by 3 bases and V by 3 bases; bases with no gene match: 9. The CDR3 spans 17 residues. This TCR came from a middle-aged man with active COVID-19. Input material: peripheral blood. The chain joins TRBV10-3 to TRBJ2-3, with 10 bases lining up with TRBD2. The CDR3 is CAISEPLAGELTDTQYF. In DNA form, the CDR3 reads TGTGCCATCAGTGAACCCCTAGCGGGAGAATTGACAGATACGCAGTATTTT.